This T cell receptor beta chain was identified in a study of shared clonotypes between healthy human individuals. This clone is a singleton in its sample. Its antigen is undetermined. Study-wide points: Non-shared clonotypes displayed generation probabilities falling below those of clonotypes present in all four donors.

A roughly 200 ng quantity of DNA, approximately 29,000 T cell genomes, went into the sorted-subset replicate PCRs. Some clones are missing from TCRdb's copy, which holds only in-frame ones; the method was immunoSEQ multiplex PCR. The sample lists some 2 million clones; roughly 94% were seen once. CD45RO-negative cells were positively selected for CCR7, leaving out terminally differentiated effector memory CD45RA+ cells. Trimming removed 4 bases from V and 3 bases from J; junction bases left unmatched: 7. This CDR3 has 16 residues. Germline lookup yields CDR1 WNHNN and CDR2 SYGVQD (reference sequence).

The sample taken for sequencing was naive CD8+ T cells sorted from blood. V is TRBV10-1 and J is TRBJ2-3, with TRBD2 matching over 10 bases. The TCR sequence derives from a man between 18 and 35 years old in good health. The CDR3 sequence is CASSGSGGAETDTQYF. The CDR3 DNA sequence: TGCGCCAGCAGTGGAAGCGGGGGGGCTGAGACAGATACGCAGTATTTT.